Listed here are 17 T cell receptor beta chains from one sample, sequenced in a study of cytomegalovirus exposure and HLA in healthy donors (dated by TCRdb to the late 2010s). Libraries were made using the immunoSEQ multiplex PCR assay. For the multiplex PCR, a mixture combining 60 forward primers for TCR Vbeta segments and 13 reverse primers for TCR Jbeta segments was used. Held by TCRdb, this immuneACCESS table contains in-frame sequences only and omits some clones. Under half of the omission traces to an unresolved V gene where checked; the cause of the rest is unknown. This sample lists 130,000 or so clones; roughly 66% were detected once. The ten top clones hold 1.5% of the sample. Sequenced input: PBMCs. The receptors were sampled from a young man in good health and CMV-seronegative.

This clone occurred once. Here the CDR3 DNA reads TGCGCCAGCAGCCAGGACCTCGGGAGGGCCGCCGGCTACACCTTC. Protein: CASSQDLGRAAGYTF. The V call is TRBV4-1, the J call TRBJ1-2; D uncertain. This CDR3 spans 15 amino acids. Looked up from germline, CDR1 is MGHRA and CDR2 is YSYEKL. Trimming removed 3 bases from V and 8 bases from J, with 19 bases in between.

V gene TRBV29-1 combines with J gene TRBJ2-1, with D possibly being TRBD2 (6 bases). CDR1 is SQVTM and CDR2 is ANQGSEA in the germline V gene. CDR3 length: 18 residues. Trimming shortened V by 6 bases and J by 5 bases, and 29 bases separated the two germline ends. Here the CDR3 reads CSVGLYTLSSRADNEQFF. The CDR3 nucleotides read TGCAGCGTGGGACTCTACACCTTATCTAGTCGAGCAGACAATGAGCAGTTCTTC.

This chain connects TRBV9 to TRBJ1-1, with D perhaps TRBD1 (6 bases). The V end was cut by 2 bases, the J end by 10 bases, with 12 bases between. Germline CDR1 reads SGDLS; CDR2 reads YYNGEE. The CDR3 is made up of 12 amino acids. The CDR3 coding sequence is TGTGCCAGCAGCGTCTCAGAGGACAGAGCTTTCTTT. This codes for CASSVSEDRAFF. The complete variable domain, with remaining parts taken from reference TRBV9 and TRBJ1-1, reads DSGVTQTPKHLITATGQRVTLRCSPRSGDLSVYWYQQSLDQGLQFLIQYYNGEERAKGNILERFSAQQFPDLHSELNLSSLELGDSALYFCASSVSEDRAFFGQGTRLTVV.

The rearrangement links TRBV5-1 to TRBJ2-5; D might be TRBD2 (6 bases). Germline V gives CDR1 SGHRS, CDR2 YFSETQ. The CDR3 sequence is 15 residues long. Trimming took off 4 bases at V and 5 bases at J, with 18 bases between the two ends. The DNA of the CDR3 is TGCGCCAGCAGCGTCAAGGCGGGGTTAGCGGAGACCCAGTACTTC. It codes for CASSVKAGLAETQYF.

The rearrangement joins TRBV30 to TRBJ2-5; D perhaps matches TRBD1 (6 bases). The J call may be faulty, since TRBJ2-7 better matches the DNA end. CDR1 is GTSNPN, CDR2 SVGIG, per germline (reference sequence). This CDR3 spans 16 amino acids. The CDR3, as DNA: TGTGCCTGGAGCGGAAATCCGGGACACACCCCTTACGAGCAGTACTTC. The encoded protein is CAWSGNPGHTPYEQYF.

The CDR3 DNA is TGTGCCAGCAGTTCCCGGACTAGTTGGGTAGGGTTTGTGTGGGCCCAGTACTTC. This translates into CASSSRTSWVGFVWAQYF. This chain connects TRBV27 to TRBJ2-5, with TRBD2 identical over 7 bases. The CDR3 extends over 18 amino acids. Germline V gene lookup returns CDR1 MNHEY and CDR2 SMNVEV (reference sequence). The junction had 23 bases not matched to a gene; V was cut back by 4 bases and J by 9 bases.

V gene TRBV20-1 combines with J gene TRBJ2-7; D gene uncertain. The CDR3 is 11 amino acids. Germline values: CDR1 DFQATT, CDR2 SNEGSKA (reference sequence). Trimming stripped 6 bases from V and 3 bases from J, with 9 bases between. The CDR3 reads CSAIGGYEQYF. CDR3 nucleotides: TGCAGTGCCATCGGTGGCTACGAGCAGTACTTC.

The chain has TRBV28 and TRBJ1-4, with 8 bases fitting TRBD1. In germline, CDR1 is MDHEN, CDR2 SYDVKM. The CDR3 has 15 residues. V was pared by 3 bases and J by 7 bases, with 7 bases of the junction left unmatched. The CDR3 sequence is CASSLPQGAGEKLFF. In DNA, the CDR3 is TGTGCCAGCAGTTTGCCTCAGGGGGCCGGTGAAAAACTGTTTTTT.

The chain recombines TRBV9 with TRBJ2-3; 9 nucleotides match TRBD2. Trimming cost V 0 bases and J 2 bases; bases outside gene matches: 7. Germline V gene lookup returns CDR1 SGDLS and CDR2 YYNGEE. The CDR3 is made up of 17 amino acids. The CDR3, as DNA: TGTGCCAGCAGCGTAGCCTCAACTAGCGGGTTCACAGATACGCAGTATTTT. This codes for CASSVASTSGFTDTQYF.

The rearrangement uses TRBV6-5 and TRBJ1-4; 9 bases fit TRBD1. Germline V CDR1 and CDR2: MNHEY, SVGAGI. J was trimmed by 8 bases and V by 6 bases; bases with no gene match: 10. This CDR3 has 15 amino acids. The CDR3 reads CASRPPGQGREKLFF. The CDR3 coding sequence is TGTGCCAGCAGACCCCCGGGACAGGGACGCGAAAAACTGTTTTTT.

This clone was recorded a few times. This sequence joins TRBV4-2 and TRBJ2-1, with D unresolved. The CDR3 is made up of 14 amino acids. Germline values: CDR1 LGHNA, CDR2 YNFKEQ. The V gene lost 0 bases and the J gene lost 3 bases, with 6 bases spanning the gap. The CDR3 reads CASSQESLYNEQFF. CDR3 DNA sequence: TGTGCCAGCAGCCAAGAGAGCCTCTACAATGAGCAGTTCTTC.

This clone has more than one count but fewer than ten. At one end, the junction sequence differs from germline, possibly due to a read error. Here the CDR3 reads CASSKRTVNSEAFF. In DNA, the CDR3 is TGTGCCAGTAGTAAGCGGACGGTGAACTCTGAAGCTTTCTTT. The rearrangement joins TRBV19 to TRBJ1-1; D not resolved. Germline assignment: CDR1 LNHDA and CDR2 SQIVND (reference sequence). CDR3 length: 14 amino acids.

The rearrangement uses TRBV5-1 and TRBJ2-3; D might be TRBD2 (5 bases). CDR3 length: 15 amino acids. Trimming shortened V by 4 bases and J by 3 bases, and 15 bases separated the two germline ends. Germline CDR1 is SGHRS and CDR2 is YFSETQ. CDR3 amino acids: CASSPARAGTDTQYF. The DNA for the CDR3 is TGCGCCAGCAGCCCAGCCCGGGCGGGTACAGATACGCAGTATTTT.

The CDR3 loop reads CASSLVSSVSTGELFF. Written as DNA, the CDR3 is TGTGCCAGCAGCTTAGTCTCTAGCGTCAGCACCGGGGAGCTGTTTTTT. The chain combines TRBV7-9 with TRBJ2-2; maybe TRBD2 (6 bases). With 1 base removed from V and 4 bases from J, the gap between germline ends came to 13 bases. The CDR3 contains 16 residues. Germline CDR1 SEHNR, CDR2 FQNEAQ (reference sequence).

The chain links TRBV7-8 to TRBJ2-7; TRBD2 might be the D (7 bases). Germline V lookup: CDR1 SGHVS, CDR2 FQNEAQ. This CDR3 spans 14 amino acids. The V and J ends lost 5 bases and 3 bases respectively, with 14 bases between them. CDR3 residues: CASSTRGGGYEQYF. DNA for the CDR3: TGTGCCAGCAGCACCCGAGGGGGGGGCTACGAGCAGTACTTC.

This chain uses TRBV7-2 with TRBJ2-2; tentative D call: TRBD1 (6 bases). The CDR3 length is 13 residues. V was clipped by 10 bases and J by 0 bases, with 9 bases between them. Germline V gene data show CDR1 as SGHTA and CDR2 as FQGNSA. The CDR3: CATGQTNTGELFF. The CDR3 nucleotides are TGTGCCACCGGACAGACGAACACCGGGGAGCTGTTTTTT.

The chain links TRBV5-6 to TRBJ1-1; D is perhaps TRBD1 (6 bases). Looked up from germline, CDR1 is SGHDT and CDR2 is YYEEEE. Trimming stripped 2 bases from V and 2 bases from J, with 13 bases between. The CDR3 runs 15 residues. The CDR3 sequence is CASSFLQGANTEAFF. The DNA of the CDR3 is TGTGCCAGCAGCTTCCTACAGGGTGCAAACACTGAAGCTTTCTTT.